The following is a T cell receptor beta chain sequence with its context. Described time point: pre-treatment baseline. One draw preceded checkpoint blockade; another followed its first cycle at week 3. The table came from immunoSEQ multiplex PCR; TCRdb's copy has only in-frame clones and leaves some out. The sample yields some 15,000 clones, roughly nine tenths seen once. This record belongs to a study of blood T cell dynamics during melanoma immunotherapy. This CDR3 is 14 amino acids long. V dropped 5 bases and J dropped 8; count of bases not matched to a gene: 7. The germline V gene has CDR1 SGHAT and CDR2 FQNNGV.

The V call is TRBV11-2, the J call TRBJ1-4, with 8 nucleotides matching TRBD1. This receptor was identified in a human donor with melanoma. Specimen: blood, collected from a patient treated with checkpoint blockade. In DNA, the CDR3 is TGTGCCAGCAGCGACGACAGGGGTGGCGAAAAACTGTTTTTT. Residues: CASSDDRGGEKLFF.